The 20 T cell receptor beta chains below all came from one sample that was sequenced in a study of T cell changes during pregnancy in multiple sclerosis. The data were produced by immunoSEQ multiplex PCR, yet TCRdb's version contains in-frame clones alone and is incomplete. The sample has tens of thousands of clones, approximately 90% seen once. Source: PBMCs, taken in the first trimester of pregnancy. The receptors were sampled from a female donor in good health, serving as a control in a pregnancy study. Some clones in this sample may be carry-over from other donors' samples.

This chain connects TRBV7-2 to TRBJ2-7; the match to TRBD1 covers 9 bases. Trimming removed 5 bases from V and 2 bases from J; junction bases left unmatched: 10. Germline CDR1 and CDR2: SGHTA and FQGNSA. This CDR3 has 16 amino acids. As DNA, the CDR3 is TGTGCCAGCAGCATACTGGGACAGGGCCAACCCTACGAGCAGTACTTC. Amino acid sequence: CASSILGQGQPYEQYF.

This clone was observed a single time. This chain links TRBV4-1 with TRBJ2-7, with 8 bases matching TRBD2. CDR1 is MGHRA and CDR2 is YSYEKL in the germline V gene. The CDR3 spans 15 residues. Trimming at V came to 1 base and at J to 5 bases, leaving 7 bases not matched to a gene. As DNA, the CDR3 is TGCGCCAGCAGCCAAGTGGACGGGAGGGGGGACGAGCAGTACTTC. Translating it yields CASSQVDGRGDEQYF.

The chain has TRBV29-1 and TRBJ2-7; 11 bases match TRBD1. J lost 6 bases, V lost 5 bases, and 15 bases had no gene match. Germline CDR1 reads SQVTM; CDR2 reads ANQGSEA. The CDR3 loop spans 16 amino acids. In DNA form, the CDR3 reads TGCAGCGTTTTCACCTGGACAGGGGGCTTCGGGTCCGAGCAGTACTTC. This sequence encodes CSVFTWTGGFGSEQYF.

This chain's CDR3 is CASCFLGNEQFF. CDR3 DNA: TGTGCCAGCTGCTTTCTAGGCAATGAGCAGTTCTTC. The V call is TRBV6-6, the J call TRBJ2-1; no definite D call. Per the germline V gene, CDR1 is MNHNY and CDR2 is SVGAGI (reference sequence). Deletions cut 8 bases from V and 6 bases from J, with 11 bases between. CDR3 size: 12 residues.

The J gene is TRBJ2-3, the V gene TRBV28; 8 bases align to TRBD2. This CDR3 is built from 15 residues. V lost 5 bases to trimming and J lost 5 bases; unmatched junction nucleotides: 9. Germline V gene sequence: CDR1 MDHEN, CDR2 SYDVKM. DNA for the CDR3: TGTGCCAGCAGTAAGAGCGGGAGTCGAGTAGATACGCAGTATTTT. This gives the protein CASSKSGSRVDTQYF.

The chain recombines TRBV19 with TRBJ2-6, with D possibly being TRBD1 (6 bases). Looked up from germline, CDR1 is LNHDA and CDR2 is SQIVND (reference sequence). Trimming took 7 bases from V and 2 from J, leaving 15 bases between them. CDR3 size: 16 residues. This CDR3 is CASTLHRAPGANVLTF. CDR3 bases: TGTGCCAGTACCTTACACAGGGCGCCTGGGGCCAACGTCCTGACTTTC.

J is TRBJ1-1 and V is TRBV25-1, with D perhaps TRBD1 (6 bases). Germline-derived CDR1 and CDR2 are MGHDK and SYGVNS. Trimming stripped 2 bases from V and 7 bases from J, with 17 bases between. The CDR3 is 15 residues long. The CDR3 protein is CASSEIGGGEVEAFF. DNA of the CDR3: TGTGCCAGCAGTGAAATAGGAGGGGGGGAGGTTGAAGCTTTCTTT.

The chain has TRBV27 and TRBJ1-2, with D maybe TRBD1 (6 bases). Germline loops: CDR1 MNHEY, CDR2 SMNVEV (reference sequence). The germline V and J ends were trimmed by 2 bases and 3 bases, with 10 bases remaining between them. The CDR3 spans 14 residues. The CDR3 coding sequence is TGTGCCAGCAGTTTAATAGGGGGGGACTATGGCTACACCTTC. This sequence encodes CASSLIGGDYGYTF.

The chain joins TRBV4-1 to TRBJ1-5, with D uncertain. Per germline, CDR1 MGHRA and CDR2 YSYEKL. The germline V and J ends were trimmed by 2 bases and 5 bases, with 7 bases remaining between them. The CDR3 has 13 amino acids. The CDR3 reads CASSQPGYQPQHF. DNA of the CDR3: TGCGCCAGCAGCCAACCAGGATATCAGCCCCAGCATTTT.

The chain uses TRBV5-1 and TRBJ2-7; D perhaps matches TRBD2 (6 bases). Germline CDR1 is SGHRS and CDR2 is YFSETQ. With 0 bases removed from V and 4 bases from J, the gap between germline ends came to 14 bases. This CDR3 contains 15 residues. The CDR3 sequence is CASSLEPGLEYEQYF. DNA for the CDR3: TGCGCCAGCAGCTTGGAACCGGGACTGGAATACGAGCAGTACTTC.

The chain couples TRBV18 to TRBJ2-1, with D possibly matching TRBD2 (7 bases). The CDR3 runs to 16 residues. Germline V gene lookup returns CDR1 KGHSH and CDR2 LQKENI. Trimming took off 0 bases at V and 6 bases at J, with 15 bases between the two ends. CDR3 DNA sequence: TGTGCCAGCTCACCACCGGGGGGGAGCAGGGGCAATGAGCAGTTCTTC. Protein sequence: CASSPPGGSRGNEQFF.

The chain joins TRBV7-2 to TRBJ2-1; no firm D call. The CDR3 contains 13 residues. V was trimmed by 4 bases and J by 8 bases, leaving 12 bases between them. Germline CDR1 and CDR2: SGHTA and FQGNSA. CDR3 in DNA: TGTGCCAGCAGCTCCCGGGTAGCTTATGAGCAGTTCTTC. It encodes CASSSRVAYEQFF.

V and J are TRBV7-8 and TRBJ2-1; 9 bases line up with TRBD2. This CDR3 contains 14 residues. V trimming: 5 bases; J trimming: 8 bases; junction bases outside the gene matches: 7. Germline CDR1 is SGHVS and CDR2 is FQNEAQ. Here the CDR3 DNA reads TGTGCCAGCAGCCCAGGGACTAGCCGGGATGAGCAGTTCTTC. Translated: CASSPGTSRDEQFF.

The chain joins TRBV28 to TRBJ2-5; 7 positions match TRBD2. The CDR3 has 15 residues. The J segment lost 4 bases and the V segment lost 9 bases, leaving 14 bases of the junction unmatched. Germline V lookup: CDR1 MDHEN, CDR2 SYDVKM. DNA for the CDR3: TGTGCCAGTAACGCGCCACTAGCGACAAGAGAGACCCAGTACTTC. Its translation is CASNAPLATRETQYF.

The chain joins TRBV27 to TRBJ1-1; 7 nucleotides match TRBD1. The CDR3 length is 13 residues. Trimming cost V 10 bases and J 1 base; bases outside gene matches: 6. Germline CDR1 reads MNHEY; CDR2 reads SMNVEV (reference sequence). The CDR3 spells CATRDRANTEAFF. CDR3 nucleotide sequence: TGTGCCACCCGAGACAGGGCGAACACTGAAGCTTTCTTT.

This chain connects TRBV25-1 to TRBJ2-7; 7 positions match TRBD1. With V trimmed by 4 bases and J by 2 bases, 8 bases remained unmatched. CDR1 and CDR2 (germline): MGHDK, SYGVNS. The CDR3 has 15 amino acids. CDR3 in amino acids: CASSGRQGRPYEQYF. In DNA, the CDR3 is TGTGCCAGCAGTGGCAGACAGGGCCGACCCTACGAGCAGTACTTC.

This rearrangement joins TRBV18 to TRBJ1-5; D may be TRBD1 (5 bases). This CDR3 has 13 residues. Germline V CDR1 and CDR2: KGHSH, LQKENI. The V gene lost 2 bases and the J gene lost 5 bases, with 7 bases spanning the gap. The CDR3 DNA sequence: TGTGCCAGCTCACCAAGCAGGGATCAGCCCCAGCATTTT. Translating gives CASSPSRDQPQHF.

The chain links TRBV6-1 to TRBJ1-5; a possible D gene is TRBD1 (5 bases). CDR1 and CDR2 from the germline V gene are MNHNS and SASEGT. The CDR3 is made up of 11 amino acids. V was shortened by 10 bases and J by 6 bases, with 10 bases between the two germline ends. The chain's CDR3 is CATGEGQPQHF. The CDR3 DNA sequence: TGTGCCACGGGGGAGGGTCAGCCCCAGCATTTT.

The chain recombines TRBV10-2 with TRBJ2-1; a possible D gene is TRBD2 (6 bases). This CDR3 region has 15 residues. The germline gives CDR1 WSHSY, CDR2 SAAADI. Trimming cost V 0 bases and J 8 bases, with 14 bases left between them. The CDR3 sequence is CASSESGGIWDEQFF. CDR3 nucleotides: TGCGCCAGCAGTGAGTCGGGCGGGATTTGGGATGAGCAGTTCTTC.

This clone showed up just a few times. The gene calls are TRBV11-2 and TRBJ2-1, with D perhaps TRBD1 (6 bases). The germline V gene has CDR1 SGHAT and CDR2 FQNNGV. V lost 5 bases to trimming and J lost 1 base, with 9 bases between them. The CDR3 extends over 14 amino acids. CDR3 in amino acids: CASSTGWSYNEQFF. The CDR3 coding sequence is TGTGCCAGCAGCACAGGGTGGTCCTACAATGAGCAGTTCTTC.